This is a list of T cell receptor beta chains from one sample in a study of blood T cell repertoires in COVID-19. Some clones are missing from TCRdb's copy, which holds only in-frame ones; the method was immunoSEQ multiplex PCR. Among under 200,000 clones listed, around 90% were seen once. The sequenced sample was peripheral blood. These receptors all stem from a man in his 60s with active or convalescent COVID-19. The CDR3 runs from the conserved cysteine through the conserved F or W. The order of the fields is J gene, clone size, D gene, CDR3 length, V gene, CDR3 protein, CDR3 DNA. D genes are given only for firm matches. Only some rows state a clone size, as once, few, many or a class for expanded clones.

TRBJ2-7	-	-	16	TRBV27	CASSSLIRQGLDEQYF	TGTGCCAGCAGTTCCCTGATCCGGCAGGGATTAGACGAGCAGTACTTC
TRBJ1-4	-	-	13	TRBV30	CASGGAANEKLFF	TGTGCATCGGGGGGCGCTGCTAATGAAAAACTGTTTTTT
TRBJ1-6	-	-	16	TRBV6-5	CASSYSTRSDNSPLHF	TGTGCCAGCAGTTACTCGACAAGGTCAGACAATTCACCCCTCCACTTT
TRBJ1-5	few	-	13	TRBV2	CASTLGRDQPQHF	TGTGCCAGCACTCTAGGGAGGGATCAGCCCCAGCATTTT
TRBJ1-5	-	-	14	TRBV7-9	CASSLPGQGQPQHF	TGTGCCAGCAGCTTACCAGGGCAAGGGCAGCCCCAGCATTTT
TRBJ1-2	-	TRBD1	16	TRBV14	CASSPDRGRINYGYTF	TGTGCCAGCAGCCCGGACAGGGGTAGGATTAACTATGGCTACACCTTC
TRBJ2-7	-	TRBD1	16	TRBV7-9	CASSLNLGDRSYEQYF	TGTGCCAGCAGCTTAAACTTAGGGGACAGGTCCTACGAGCAGTACTTC
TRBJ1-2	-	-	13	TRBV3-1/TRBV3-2	CASSQGQFYGYTF	TGTGCCAGCAGCCAAGGACAGTTCTATGGCTACACCTTC
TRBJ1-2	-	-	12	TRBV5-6	CASSSGGYGYTF	TGTGCCAGCAGCTCGGGGGGCTATGGCTACACCTTC
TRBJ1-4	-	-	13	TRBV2	CASSEETNEKLFF	TGTGCCAGCAGTGAAGAGACAAATGAAAAACTGTTTTTT
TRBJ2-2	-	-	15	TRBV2	CASTQSRHGTGELFF	TGTGCCAGCACCCAGAGCAGACACGGCACCGGGGAGCTGTTTTTT
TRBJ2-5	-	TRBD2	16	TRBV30	CAWSPTRGGARETQYF	TGTGCCTGGAGTCCAACCCGCGGGGGGGCCCGAGAGACCCAGTACTTC
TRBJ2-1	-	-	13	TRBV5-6	CASSLFGGREAFF	TGTGCCAGCAGCTTATTTGGAGGTAGGGAGGCGTTCTTC
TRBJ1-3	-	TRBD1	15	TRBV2	CASRDSRSSGNTIYF	TGTGCCAGCCGGGACAGCCGCAGCTCTGGAAACACCATATATTTT
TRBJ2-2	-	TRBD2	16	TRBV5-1	CASSGGLAGATGELFF	TGCGCCAGCAGCGGTGGACTAGCGGGGGCTACCGGGGAGCTGTTTTTT
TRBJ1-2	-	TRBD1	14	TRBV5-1	CASSLGTGGDGYTF	TGCGCCAGCAGCTTGGGGACAGGGGGCGATGGCTACACCTTC
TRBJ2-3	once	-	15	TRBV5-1	CASSLSPSYTDTQYF	TGCGCCAGCAGCTTATCGCCTAGCTACACAGATACGCAGTATTTT
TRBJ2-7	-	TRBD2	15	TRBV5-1	CASSQGLAGSYEQYF	TGCGCCAGCAGCCAGGGACTAGCGGGGTCCTACGAGCAGTACTTC
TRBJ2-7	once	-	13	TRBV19	CASARRGGYEQYF	TGTGCCAGTGCCAGGCGGGGTGGCTACGAGCAGTACTTC
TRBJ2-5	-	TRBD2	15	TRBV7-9	CASSNRWGGQETQYF	TGTGCCAGCTCCAACCGGTGGGGGGGCCAAGAGACCCAGTACTTC
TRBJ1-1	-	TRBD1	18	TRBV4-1	CASSPSGGRGLGNTEAFF	TGCGCCAGCAGCCCCTCGGGGGGCAGGGGGCTTGGGAACACTGAAGCTTTCTTT
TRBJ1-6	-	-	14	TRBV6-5	CASFSGNSYSPLHF	TGTGCCAGCTTCTCAGGGAACAGTTATTCACCCCTCCACTTT
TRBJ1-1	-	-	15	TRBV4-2	CASSQDTGRGLEAFF	TGTGCCAGCAGCCAAGATACGGGCAGGGGTCTTGAAGCTTTCTTT
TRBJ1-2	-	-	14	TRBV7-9	CASSQKQGLSSYTF	TGTGCCAGCAGCCAGAAGCAGGGATTATCGAGCTACACCTTC
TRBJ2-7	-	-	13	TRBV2	CASGDSPLYEQYF	TGTGCCAGCGGAGATTCTCCCCTCTACGAGCAGTACTTC
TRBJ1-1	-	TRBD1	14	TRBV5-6	CASSLTGADTEAFF	TGTGCCAGCAGCTTGACAGGGGCGGACACTGAAGCTTTCTTT
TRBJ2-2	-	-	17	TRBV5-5	CASSPTSVGGRSGELFF	TGTGCCAGCAGCCCCACGTCGGTCGGGGGGCGATCCGGGGAGCTGTTTTTT
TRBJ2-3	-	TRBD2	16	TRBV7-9	CASSLAGLAKSDTQYF	TGTGCCAGCAGCTTGGCGGGACTAGCGAAGTCCGATACGCAGTATTTT
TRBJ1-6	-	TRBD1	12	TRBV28	CATRGPNSPLHF	TGTGCCACCAGGGGGCCTAATTCACCCCTCCACTTT